This T cell receptor beta chain was sequenced for a study of shared clonotypes between healthy human individuals. Background on the study: Those who served as donors were a couple of women and a few men between the ages of 18 and 49.

Regarding the study as a whole: Non-shared clonotypes displayed generation probabilities falling below those of clonotypes present in all four donors.

In the case of this clone: No antigen is known for it.

This CDR3 contains 16 residues. Germline-derived CDR1 and CDR2 are SEHNR and FQNEAQ (reference sequence). Only in-frame clones appear in the TCRdb table, and some are missing; sequencing was by immunoSEQ multiplex PCR. The sample carries roughly 2.1 million clones, 85% to 95% recorded once. Naive CD8 isolation took CD45RO-negative cells positively selected for CCR7 and excluded terminally differentiated effector memory CD45RA+ cells. Sequenced sample: naive CD8+ T cells from PBMCs. The receptor was isolated from a man between 18 and 29 years old in good health. Some clones in this sample may be carry-over from other donors' samples. The chain is built from TRBV7-9 and TRBJ2-7; 12 bases are a match to TRBD2. Written as DNA, the CDR3 is TGTGCTACGGACGGGGCACTAGCGGGAGGAGTCTACGAGCAGTACTTC. Encoded protein: CATDGALAGGVYEQYF. Looking up the rest from reference TRBV7-9 and TRBJ2-7 gives the full variable domain: DTGVSQNPRHKITKRGQNVTFRCDPISEHNRLYWYRQTLGQGPEFLTYFQNEAQLEKSRLLSDRFSAERPKGSFSTLEIQRTEQGDSAMYLCATDGALAGGVYEQYFGPGTRLTVT.